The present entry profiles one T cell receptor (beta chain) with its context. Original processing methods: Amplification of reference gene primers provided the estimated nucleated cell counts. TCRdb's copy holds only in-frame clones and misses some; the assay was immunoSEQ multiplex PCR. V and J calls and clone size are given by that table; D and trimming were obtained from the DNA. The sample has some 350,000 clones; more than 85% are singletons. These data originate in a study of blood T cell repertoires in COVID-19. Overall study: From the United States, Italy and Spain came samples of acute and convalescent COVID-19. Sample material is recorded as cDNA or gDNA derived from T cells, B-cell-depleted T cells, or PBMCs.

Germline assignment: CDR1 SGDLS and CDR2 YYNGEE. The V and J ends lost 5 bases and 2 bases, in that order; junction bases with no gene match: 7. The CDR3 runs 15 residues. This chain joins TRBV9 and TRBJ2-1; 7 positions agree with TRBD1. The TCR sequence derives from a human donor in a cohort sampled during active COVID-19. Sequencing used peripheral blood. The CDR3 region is CASSTTGTAYNEQFF. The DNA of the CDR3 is TGTGCCAGCAGTACCACGGGGACAGCCTACAATGAGCAGTTCTTC.